One sample yielded the 32 T cell receptor beta chains listed below, sequenced in a study of T cell clonality in common variable immunodeficiency. Study-wide results and caveats: In common variable immunodeficiency, TCR beta chains reportedly carried fewer deletions and N-nucleotide insertions.

What these receptors recognize is not known. The data were produced by immunoSEQ multiplex PCR, yet TCRdb's version contains in-frame clones alone and is incomplete. The sample includes 30,000 to 40,000 clones, none of them occurring once. Material for sequencing was peripheral blood mononuclear cells. These receptors were taken from a human donor with common variable immunodeficiency.

This clone was found many times. Coverage ceases 3 residues before the CDR3 finishes, and the germline J gene fills in the end. The chain recombines TRBV3-1 (or the pseudogene TRBV3-2) with TRBJ2-3, with D possibly matching TRBD1 (8 bases). V dropped 6 bases and J dropped 5 bases, with 24 bases sitting between them. Germline V gene data show CDR1 as LGHDT and CDR2 as YNNKEL (reference sequence). This CDR3 is built from 17 residues. The CDR3 here is CASSHRGGQPLVDTQYF. Partial CDR3 DNA: TGTGCCAGCAGTCACAGGGGGGGCCAGCCCCTGGTAGATACG.

There are a few counts of this clone. Read data end 3 residues before the CDR3 end; the end is taken from the germline J gene. The chain carries TRBV19 and TRBJ1-2; no definite D call. The CDR3 has 12 residues. Germline loops: CDR1 LNHDA, CDR2 SQIVND (reference sequence). Trimming removed 11 bases from V and 4 bases from J, with 14 bases in between. CDR3 protein: CAWTDWFYGYTF. CDR3 DNA (partial): TGTGCCTGGACGGACTGGTTCTATGGC.

This clone has a handful of counts. With the read ending 3 residues before the CDR3 end, the germline J gene is used to fill in that end. The J gene is TRBJ2-7, the V gene TRBV29-1; a possible D gene is TRBD2 (5 bases). There are 12 residues in the CDR3. The V gene's germline CDR1 is SQVTM and CDR2 ANQGSEA. V lost 0 bases and J 6 bases, leaving 9 bases between the germline ends. The CDR3 spells CSVEDPSREQYF. CDR3 bases read: TGCAGCGTTGAAGATCCTAGCCGCGAG.

In its sample, this clone is medium-sized. Read data end 3 residues before the CDR3 end; the end is taken from the germline J gene. The gene calls are TRBV29-1 and TRBJ1-1; 11 bases align to TRBD1. This CDR3 is built from 14 residues. The J segment lost 3 bases and the V segment lost 5 bases, leaving 5 bases of the junction unmatched. In germline, CDR1 is SQVTM, CDR2 ANQGSEA. The sequenced part of the CDR3 DNA is TGCAGCGTTTGCGGACAGGGGGCACACACTGAA. Protein: CSVCGQGAHTE. From start to end, the CDR3 is CSVCGQGAHTEAFF.

This clone was picked up a small number of times. The CDR3 end falls 3 residues outside the read, so it is completed with the germline J gene. The J gene is TRBJ2-7, the V gene TRBV20-1, with 8 bases lining up with TRBD1. J gave up 3 bases and V 4 bases, and 17 bases lay outside the gene matches. Germline lookup yields CDR1 DFQATT and CDR2 SNEGSKA (reference sequence). The CDR3 consists of 17 residues. CDR3 DNA, as far as it was read: TGCAGTGCTACCAGATGGGGACAGGCTACTCCAATCTACGAG. Translating it yields CSATRWGQATPIYE. The full CDR3 reads CSATRWGQATPIYEQYF.

This clone turned up a few times. With a much larger clone just one base away, this may be a read error. The sequence runs out 3 residues before the end of the CDR3; the remainder is reconstructed from the germline J gene. The V and J genes are TRBV5-6 and TRBJ1-1; tentative D call: TRBD1 (5 bases). The CDR3 has 12 residues. Per germline, CDR1 SGHDT and CDR2 YYEEEE. CDR3 DNA, as far as it was read: TGTGCCAGCAGCTACTCCGGGACTAGC. Protein product: CASSYSGTS. The complete CDR3 sequence is CASSYSGTSAFF.

This clone was observed at least ten times. The junction shows a germline mismatch at one end, possibly a read error. The read halts 3 residues ahead of the CDR3 end, with the missing end drawn from the germline J gene. This sequence joins TRBV4-2 and TRBJ1-2; possible D gene TRBD1, 5 bases. The CDR3 is 13 residues long. CDR1 and CDR2 (germline): LGHNA, YNFKEQ. The CDR3 bases that were read are TGCGCCAGCAGCCAGCAGGGTGGGTATGGC. It translates to CASSQQGGYG. Given in full, the CDR3 is CASSQQGGYGYTF.

As concerns this clone: The read terminates 3 residues ahead of where the CDR3 ends, so the germline J gene completes it. The genes are TRBV7-3 and TRBJ2-5; 8 bases agree with TRBD2. This CDR3 spans 14 amino acids. Unmatched junction bases numbered 7, after V lost 5 bases and J lost 5 bases. Germline values: CDR1 SGHTA, CDR2 FQGTGA. Incomplete CDR3 DNA: TGTGCCAGCAGCACCGGACTAGCAGGGGAGACC. Its protein product is CASSTGLAGET. The full CDR3 protein reads CASSTGLAGETQYF.

This clone was detected many times. Sequencing ends 3 residues short of the CDR3 end; the germline J gene provides the rest. V is TRBV20-1 and J is TRBJ2-2, with D unresolved. V lost 4 bases to trimming and J lost 2 bases, with 11 bases between them. CDR1 DFQATT and CDR2 SNEGSKA come from the germline V gene (reference sequence). The CDR3 loop spans 14 amino acids. The DNA read from the CDR3 is TGCAGTGCTAAAGGTACAGAAAACACCGGGGAG. The encoded protein is CSAKGTENTGE. In full, the CDR3 reads CSAKGTENTGELFF.

This clone was recorded at least ten times. The read stops 3 residues short of the end of the CDR3; the missing end is completed from the germline J gene. This chain links TRBV20-1 with TRBJ2-5, with TRBD1 as a possible D gene (6 bases). Germline CDR1 and CDR2: DFQATT and SNEGSKA (reference sequence). V dropped 6 bases and J dropped 5 bases, with 10 bases sitting between them. This CDR3 has 11 residues. CDR3 in amino acids: CSATTGETQYF. CDR3 bases read: TGCAGTGCGACCACAGGGGAGACC.

This clone was seen a handful of times. The CDR3 end falls 3 residues outside the read, so it is completed with the germline J gene. The chain combines TRBV6-1 with TRBJ1-6; D unresolved. CDR3 length: 16 residues. The V gene's germline CDR1 is MNHNS and CDR2 SASEGT. The part of the CDR3 DNA that was read is TGTGCCAGCAGTGAAAGGAGCCGCGGAGGCGGCTCAACC. Its protein is CASSERSRGGGST. In full, the CDR3 is CASSERSRGGGSTLHF.

This clone showed up many times. The read is 3 residues too short to cover the CDR3 end, so that end is filled in from the germline J gene. The rearrangement joins TRBV27 to TRBJ2-7; 7 bases fit TRBD1. CDR1 is MNHEY, CDR2 SMNVEV, per germline (reference sequence). The CDR3 has 16 amino acids. The ends lost 3 bases at V and 5 bases at J; junction bases unmatched: 13. The sequenced CDR3 bases are TGTGCCAGCAGTTTTCGGCCGATGACAGGGCGGCACGAG. Residues: CASSFRPMTGRHE. The whole CDR3 is CASSFRPMTGRHEQYF.

In this sample, this clone turned up a few times. The DNA ends 3 residues before the CDR3 does, and the rest of the CDR3 is filled in from the germline J gene. This chain links TRBV5-5 with TRBJ2-7; weak D call: TRBD2 (5 bases). The CDR3 is made up of 15 amino acids. Germline CDR1 reads SGHKS; CDR2 reads YYEKEE (reference sequence). With 4 bases removed from V and 3 bases from J, the gap between germline ends came to 17 bases. CDR3 bases read: TGTGCCAGCAGCCGGGGTGGGGAGCGGAACTACGAG. Protein: CASSRGGERNYE. The whole CDR3 sequence reads CASSRGGERNYEQYF.

This clone has just a few counts. The CDR3 bases that were read are TGTGCCAGCTCACCGTCTCGACAGGGAACAGGTGAAAAA. Amino acid sequence: CASSPSRQGTGEK. The full CDR3 reads CASSPSRQGTGEKLFF. The chain combines TRBV18 with TRBJ1-4, with 7 bases identical to TRBD1. Read coverage stops 3 residues before the CDR3 terminus; the germline J gene supplies the remainder. CDR1 and CDR2 (germline): KGHSH, LQKENI. V was pared by 3 bases and J by 7 bases, with 11 bases of the junction left unmatched. The CDR3 is 16 amino acids.

As concerns this clone: With a far larger clone one base away, a read error is the likely cause. The read ends 3 residues before the CDR3 terminus; that terminus is restored from the germline J gene. This chain joins TRBV7-2 and TRBJ2-1; D might be TRBD2 (6 bases). The CDR3 is 13 residues long. CDR1 is SGHTA, CDR2 FQGNSA, per germline. V lost 1 base and J lost 8, with 9 bases in between. CDR3 bases read: TGTGCCAGCAGCTTAGGAAGCGGGTATGAG. It is translated as CASSLGSGYE. From start to end, the CDR3 is CASSLGSGYEQFF.

A few counts support this clone. The observed sequence ends 3 residues before the CDR3 terminus, with the missing tail filled in from the germline J gene. The chain uses TRBV30 and TRBJ2-3, with 7 positions matching TRBD1. The CDR3 runs to 15 residues. The germline V gene encodes CDR1 GTSNPN and CDR2 SVGIG (reference sequence). Trimming at V came to 2 bases and at J to 0 bases, leaving 5 bases not matched to a gene. The CDR3 reads CAWSPTGRSTDTQYF. CDR3 bases read: TGTGCCTGGAGTCCGACAGGGAGAAGCACAGATACG. Full variable domain (outside the CDR3, taken from reference TRBV30 and TRBJ2-3): SQTIHQWPATLVQPVGSPLSLECTVEGTSNPNLYWYRQAAGRGLQLLFYSVGIGQISSEVPQNLSASRPQDRQFILSSKKLLLSDSGFYLCAWSPTGRSTDTQYFGPGTRLTVL.

This clone occurred a few times. The read comes to an end 3 residues before the CDR3 does, leaving the germline J gene to fill in the end. The chain joins TRBV7-9 to TRBJ2-5; no firm D call. Germline V gives CDR1 SEHNR, CDR2 FQNEAQ (reference sequence). Trimming took off 5 bases at V and 1 base at J, with 5 bases between the two ends. The CDR3 consists of 12 residues. The chain's CDR3 is CASSALQETQYF. The covered CDR3 bases are TGTGCCAGCAGCGCACTCCAAGAGACC.

This clone was counted ten times or more. The read ends 3 residues before the CDR3 terminus; that terminus is restored from the germline J gene. V gene TRBV18 combines with J gene TRBJ1-4; D remains ambiguous. This CDR3 region has 15 residues. V was shortened by 2 bases and J by 2 bases, with 9 bases between the two germline ends. In germline, CDR1 is KGHSH, CDR2 LQKENI. Incomplete CDR3 DNA: TGTGCCAGCTCACCAAGCCTCGAGACTAATGAAAAA. This encodes CASSPSLETNEK. The CDR3 in full is CASSPSLETNEKLFF.

In regard to this clone: The DNA ends 3 residues before the CDR3 does, and the rest of the CDR3 is filled in from the germline J gene. V usage is TRBV20-1 and J usage is TRBJ2-7; 12 positions match TRBD2. V shed 6 bases and J 3 bases; nucleotides not matched to a gene: 6. CDR3 size: 14 residues. The germline V gene has CDR1 DFQATT and CDR2 SNEGSKA (reference sequence). CDR3 loop: CSAGTSGYLYEQYF. Partial CDR3 DNA: TGCAGTGCCGGGACTAGCGGGTACCTCTACGAG.

This clone was detected a few times. CDR3 sequence: CASSFGQVGEQYF. CDR3 bases read: TGTGCCAGCAGCTTCGGACAGGTTGGCGAG. The chain joins TRBV7-9 to TRBJ2-7; 7 nucleotides line up with TRBD1. The read terminates 3 residues before the CDR3 end, so the remaining end is supplied by the germline J gene. V was clipped by 3 bases and J by 6 bases; unmatched bases: 5. Germline V CDR1 and CDR2: SEHNR, FQNEAQ (reference sequence). The CDR3 spans 13 residues.

Many counts were recorded for this clone. The CDR3 end is not reached by the read, which stops 3 residues before it; the germline J gene fills it in. V usage is TRBV7-6 and J usage is TRBJ2-1, with 7 bases aligning to TRBD1. Trimming took 4 bases from V and 9 from J; bases not matched to a gene: 6. CDR1 is SGHVS and CDR2 is FNYEAQ in the germline V gene. The CDR3 totals 13 residues. This chain's CDR3 is CASSSTGNGEQFF. The sequenced CDR3 bases are TGTGCCAGCAGCTCGACAGGGAATGGTGAG.

Concerning this clone itself: From the germline J gene comes the end of the CDR3, since the read stops 3 residues before it. The chain is built from TRBV19 and TRBJ2-1; 8 bases map to TRBD2. The CDR3 runs to 16 residues. J gave up 0 bases and V 3 bases, and 4 bases lay outside the gene matches. The germline gives CDR1 LNHDA, CDR2 SQIVND (reference sequence). This CDR3 reads CASSINAGGSYNEQFF. The sequenced part of the CDR3 DNA is TGTGCCAGTAGTATCAACGCGGGGGGCTCCTACAATGAG.

In this sample, this clone is medium-sized. Read coverage stops 3 residues before the CDR3 terminus; the germline J gene supplies the remainder. The chain uses TRBV20-1 and TRBJ2-3; TRBD1 agrees at 9 bases. Germline V gives CDR1 DFQATT, CDR2 SNEGSKA (reference sequence). The CDR3 contains 16 residues. With V trimmed by 3 bases and J by 5 bases, 12 bases remained unmatched. The CDR3 DNA, read in part, is TGCAGTGCTAGTGGAACAGGGGGCTCTGGTGGAGATACG. Amino acid sequence: CSASGTGGSGGDT. The entire CDR3 sequence reads CSASGTGGSGGDTQYF.

Concerning this clone: The junction departs from germline at one end; a sequencing error may be responsible. The read ends 3 residues before the CDR3 terminus; that terminus is restored from the germline J gene. The V gene is TRBV7-9, the J gene TRBJ2-7, with D perhaps matching TRBD1 (5 bases). The CDR3 totals 13 residues. Germline V gene sequence: CDR1 SEHNR, CDR2 FQNEAQ (reference sequence). CDR3 residues: CSSSLYQGNEQYF. The sequenced CDR3 bases are TGTTCCAGCAGCTTGTATCAGGGTAACGAG.

By share of the sample, this clone is medium-sized. The read stops 3 residues short of the end of the CDR3; the missing end is completed from the germline J gene. Different DNA sequences within this sample yield the same CDR3. The chain has TRBV23-1 and TRBJ1-6; TRBD1 agrees at 9 bases. TRBV23-1 is labeled an ORF, and its function is uncertain. This CDR3 contains 17 residues. The trim removed 3 bases at V and 2 bases at J, leaving 5 bases unmatched. The sequenced CDR3 bases are TGCGCCAGCAGTCATCGGGGACAGGGCCCCTATAATTCACCC. This sequence encodes CASSHRGQGPYNSP. In full, the CDR3 reads CASSHRGQGPYNSPLHF.

The sample holds many counts of this clone. Partial CDR3 DNA: TGTGCCAGCAGCCCCCTGACATCCGCTAATGAAAAA. Encoded protein: CASSPLTSANEK. The whole CDR3 protein reads CASSPLTSANEKLFF. This chain connects TRBV12-3 or TRBV12-4 to TRBJ1-4, with no clear D. The read falls 3 residues short of the CDR3 end, and the missing part is taken from the germline J gene. The CDR3 has 15 residues. Trimming removed 6 bases from V and 3 bases from J, with 14 bases in between.

This clone occurred many times. The observed sequence ends 3 residues before the CDR3 terminus, with the missing tail filled in from the germline J gene. The rearrangement joins TRBV11-3 to TRBJ2-5; D is uncertain. Germline values: CDR1 SGHNT, CDR2 YENEEA. Deletions cut 1 base from V and 1 base from J, with 7 bases between. This CDR3 comprises 14 residues. Incomplete CDR3 DNA: TGTGCCAGCAGCTTAGGCAGGCGCCAAGAGACC. This translates into CASSLGRRQET. The CDR3, in full, reads CASSLGRRQETQYF.

There are a few counts of this clone. The observed sequence ends 3 residues before the CDR3 terminus, with the missing tail filled in from the germline J gene. The chain uses TRBV6-1 and TRBJ1-2; D is uncertain. CDR3 size: 13 residues. Germline CDR1 reads MNHNS; CDR2 reads SASEGT. Trimming removed 3 bases at V and 1 base at J, with 6 bases between. CDR3 sequence reads: CASSERLNYGYTF. Incomplete CDR3 DNA: TGTGCCAGCAGTGAGCGCCTTAACTATGGC.

To note about this clone: The CDR3 end lies 3 residues beyond the end of the read and is filled in from the germline J gene. The V and J genes are TRBV30 and TRBJ1-1; possible D gene TRBD1, 6 bases. Germline V CDR1 and CDR2: GTSNPN, SVGIG (reference sequence). The length of the CDR3 is 13 residues. The V end was cut by 8 bases, the J end by 3 bases, with 16 bases between. The DNA read from the CDR3 is TGTGCCAGTAGTCAGAACAGGGACACTGAA. It encodes CASSQNRDTE. The whole CDR3 sequence reads CASSQNRDTEAFF.

This clone was detected ten times or more. The read comes to an end 3 residues before the CDR3 does, leaving the germline J gene to fill in the end. The chain employs TRBV19 and TRBJ2-3; 9 nucleotides agree with TRBD2. CDR1 is LNHDA, CDR2 SQIVND, per germline (reference sequence). The CDR3 length is 15 residues. V lost 11 bases and J lost 5; bases outside the gene matches: 14. The covered CDR3 bases are TGTGCCTCGGGTCGGGCGGGAGGGCCGATAGATACG. Encoded protein: CASGRAGGPIDT. The CDR3 in its entirety is CASGRAGGPIDTQYF.

On this clone: The read stops 3 residues short of the end of the CDR3; the missing end is completed from the germline J gene. The genes are TRBV30 and TRBJ1-4, with D perhaps matching TRBD1 (5 bases). The V and J ends lost 0 bases and 8 bases respectively, with 16 bases between them. The V gene's germline CDR1 is GTSNPN and CDR2 SVGIG (reference sequence). The CDR3 is made up of 15 amino acids. Incomplete CDR3 DNA: TGTGCCTGGAGTGTAGTTCGGGGGATGGGCGAAAAA. Translating gives CAWSVVRGMGEK. The CDR3 as a whole reads CAWSVVRGMGEKLFF.

Details on this clone: The CDR3 end lies 3 residues beyond the end of the read and is filled in from the germline J gene. The chain has TRBV11-3 and TRBJ1-6; D perhaps matches TRBD1 (5 bases). CDR3 size: 14 residues. The V end lost 2 bases, the J end lost 7 bases, and 9 bases lay between the germline ends. Germline V CDR1 and CDR2: SGHNT, YENEEA. Incomplete CDR3 DNA: TGTGCCAGCAGCTTACGCACAGGCAATTCACCC. Residues: CASSLRTGNSP. In full, the CDR3 reads CASSLRTGNSPLHF.